The present entry profiles one TCR beta chain with its context. The target antigen is unknown. The data belong to a study of T cell responses to AZD1222 COVID-19 vaccine. Study-level points and caveats: The reported proportion of spike-specific TCRs targeting unmutated variant regions was nearly half. Researchers report vaccine-associated CD4 TCRs spanning spike, with dominance at 160-218 and 743-854.

Using immunoSEQ multiplex PCR, the repertoire was profiled, and TCRdb retains in-frame clones only, with some absent. The sample has about 93,000 clones, nearly 90% seen once. Germline V gives CDR1 LGHNT, CDR2 FRNRAP. CDR3 length: 14 residues. V dropped 6 bases and J dropped 4 bases, with 15 bases sitting between them. V and J are TRBV12-5 and TRBJ1-2; D uncertain. Source: peripheral blood, taken on day 0 of MenACWY control vaccination. This TCR was sampled from an adult in good health. The DNA of the CDR3 is TGTGCTAGTGGGAGTACCCCGGGAACCTATGGCTACACCTTC. It translates to CASGSTPGTYGYTF. The whole variable domain, filled in from reference TRBV12-5 and TRBJ1-2, reads DARVTQTPRHKVTEMGQEVTMRCQPILGHNTVFWYRQTMMQGLELLAYFRNRAPLDDSGMPKDRFSAEMPDATLATLKIQPSEPRDSAVYFCASGSTPGTYGYTFGSGTRLTVV.